A single sample is the source of the 8 T cell receptor beta chains below, sequenced in a study of blood T cell repertoires in COVID-19. Generated by immunoSEQ multiplex PCR, the TCRdb table keeps only in-frame clones and is missing some. Here the sample spans about 150,000 clones, around three quarters being singletons. What was sequenced was peripheral blood. The receptors come from a man aged 80 or over with acute or convalescent COVID-19.

The gene calls are TRBV6-5 and TRBJ1-2; D may be TRBD1 (5 bases). With 2 bases removed from V and 6 bases from J, the gap between germline ends came to 13 bases. This CDR3 region has 14 residues. Germline CDR1 and CDR2: MNHEY and SVGAGI. CDR3 nucleotide sequence: TGTGCCAGCAGTTACCAAGCCAGGGATAATGGCTACACCTTC. Translating gives CASSYQARDNGYTF.

V and J are TRBV7-9 and TRBJ2-3, with 9 nucleotides matching TRBD1. The J segment lost 3 bases and the V segment lost 5 bases, leaving 9 bases of the junction unmatched. The CDR3 has 16 amino acids. CDR1 and CDR2 (germline): SEHNR, FQNEAQ (reference sequence). In nucleotides, the CDR3 is TGTGCCAGCAGCATGACAGCGGGACAGGGAACAGATACGCAGTATTTT. Translating it yields CASSMTAGQGTDTQYF.

The chain has TRBV5-1 and TRBJ2-2; TRBD1 matches at 10 bases. The germline CDR1 and CDR2 sequences are SGHRS and YFSETQ. V shed 4 bases and J 5 bases; nucleotides not matched to a gene: 14. The CDR3 covers 18 residues. CDR3 protein: CASSERTGGAWRTGELFF. CDR3 nucleotides: TGCGCCAGCAGCGAAAGGACAGGGGGAGCCTGGAGGACCGGGGAGCTGTTTTTT.

The V and J genes are TRBV18 and TRBJ1-1, with 8 bases that match TRBD1. V lost 3 bases, J lost 1 base, and 4 bases stayed unmatched. Germline V gives CDR1 KGHSH, CDR2 LQKENI. CDR3 size: 15 residues. CDR3 coding DNA: TGTGCCAGCTCACCCTCGACAGGGGCGAACACTGAAGCTTTCTTT. This codes for CASSPSTGANTEAFF.

The rearrangement joins TRBV5-1 to TRBJ2-3, with 11 bases aligning to TRBD2. Germline loops: CDR1 SGHRS, CDR2 YFSETQ. V dropped 2 bases and J dropped 2; count of bases not matched to a gene: 7. The CDR3 sequence is 17 residues long. CDR3 DNA sequence: TGCGCCAGCAGCTTAGCTACTAGCGGGGGTTACACAGATACGCAGTATTTT. Translation: CASSLATSGGYTDTQYF.

This chain uses TRBV6-5 with TRBJ2-7; 7 bases align to TRBD2. From germline, CDR1 is MNHEY and CDR2 SVGAGI. This CDR3 is built from 15 residues. With V trimmed by 7 bases and J by 0 bases, 9 bases remained unmatched. The CDR3 is CASKIERGISYEQYF. In DNA form, the CDR3 reads TGTGCCAGCAAGATCGAGCGGGGCATCTCCTACGAGCAGTACTTC.

The V and J genes are TRBV6-1 and TRBJ1-3; perhaps TRBD1 as D (5 bases). The CDR3 length is 17 residues. Germline CDR1 MNHNS, CDR2 SASEGT. The ends were cut back, 2 bases at V and 0 bases at J, with 14 bases in the middle. CDR3 nucleotide sequence: TGTGCCAGCAGTGAATATAATGGGGGGTTCTCTGGAAACACCATATATTTT. It encodes CASSEYNGGFSGNTIYF.

The V and J genes are TRBV10-3 and TRBJ1-1; D is possibly TRBD1 (5 bases). CDR3 length: 14 residues. The germline V gene encodes CDR1 ENHRY and CDR2 SYGVKD. The V end was cut by 3 bases, the J end by 1 base, with 9 bases between. CDR3 sequence: CAISDLQGNTEAFF. CDR3 DNA sequence: TGTGCCATCAGTGACCTCCAGGGGAACACTGAAGCTTTCTTT.